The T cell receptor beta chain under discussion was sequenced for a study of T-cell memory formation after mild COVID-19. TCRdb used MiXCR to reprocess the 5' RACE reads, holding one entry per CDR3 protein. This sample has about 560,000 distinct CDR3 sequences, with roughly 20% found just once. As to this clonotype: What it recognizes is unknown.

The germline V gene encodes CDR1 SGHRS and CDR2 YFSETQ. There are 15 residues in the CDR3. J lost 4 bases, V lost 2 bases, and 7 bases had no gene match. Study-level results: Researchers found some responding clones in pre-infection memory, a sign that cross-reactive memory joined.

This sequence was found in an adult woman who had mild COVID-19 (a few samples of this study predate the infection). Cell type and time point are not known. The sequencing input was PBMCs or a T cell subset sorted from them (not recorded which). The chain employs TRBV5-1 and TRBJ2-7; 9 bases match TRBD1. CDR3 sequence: CASSLNTGGGYEQYF. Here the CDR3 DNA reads TGCGCCAGCAGCTTAAACACAGGGGGCGGATACGAGCAGTACTTC.